This TCR beta chain came from a study of glioma-infiltrating T cells after dendritic cell vaccination. Study context: Autologous tumor lysate-pulsed dendritic cell vaccination was given between about 2003 and 2013.

Primers: 60 V beta forward and 13 J beta reverse. The assay was immunoSEQ multiplex PCR, and TCRdb's table has in-frame clones only and misses some. Of roughly 100,000 clones listed, 85% to 90% were seen once; the top ten hold approximately 2.7%. As for time point: after dendritic cell vaccination, including at tumor progression/relapse. Isocitrate dehydrogenase mutation was absent in all glioblastoma patients. The receptor was isolated from a human donor with glioblastoma. The material sequenced was blood, taken after dendritic cell vaccination.

CDR3 loop: CASSSSGGTINYNEQFF. The CDR3 DNA sequence: TGTGCCAGCAGCTCGTCTGGGGGGACTATAAACTACAATGAGCAGTTCTTC. V is TRBV7-6 and J is TRBJ2-1; the match to TRBD2 covers 7 bases. Germline CDR1 and CDR2: SGHVS and FNYEAQ. The CDR3 is made up of 17 amino acids. Germline trimming cut 4 bases from V and 3 bases from J; bases unmatched to any gene: 12. Full variable domain (rest looked up from reference TRBV7-6 and TRBJ2-1): GAGVSQSPRYKVTKRGQDVALRCDPISGHVSLYWYRQALGQGPEFLTYFNYEAQQDKSGLPNDRFSAERPEGSISTLTIQRTEQRDSAMYRCASSSSGGTINYNEQFFGPGTRLTVL.